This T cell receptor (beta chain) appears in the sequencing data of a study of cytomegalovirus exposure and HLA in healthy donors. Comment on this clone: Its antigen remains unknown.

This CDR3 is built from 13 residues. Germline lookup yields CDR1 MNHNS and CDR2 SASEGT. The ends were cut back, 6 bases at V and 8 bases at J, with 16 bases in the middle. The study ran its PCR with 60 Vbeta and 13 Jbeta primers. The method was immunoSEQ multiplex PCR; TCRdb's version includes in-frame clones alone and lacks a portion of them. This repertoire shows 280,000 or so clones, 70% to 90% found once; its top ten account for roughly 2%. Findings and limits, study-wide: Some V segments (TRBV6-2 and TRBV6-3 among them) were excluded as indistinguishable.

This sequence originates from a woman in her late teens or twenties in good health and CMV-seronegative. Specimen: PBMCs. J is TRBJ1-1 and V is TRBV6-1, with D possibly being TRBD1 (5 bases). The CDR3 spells CASRPGLAGEAFF. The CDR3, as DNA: TGTGCCAGCAGACCCGGTTTGGCAGGGGAAGCTTTCTTT.